This T cell receptor (beta chain) was observed in a study of T cells in Graves' hyperthyroidism and ophthalmopathy (dated by TCRdb to about 2019). Turning to the overall study: To identify TCR V-J signatures that set the groups apart, the researchers used a discovery cohort of more than 95 patients, made up of roughly 40 with Graves' ophthalmopathy and about 60 with stable Graves' hyperthyroidism. The roughly 100 discovery patients were randomly split 7:3 into training and test sets. After sampling, hyperthyroidism patients received methimazole starting at 30 mg daily, and ophthalmopathy patients received high-dose intravenous methylprednisolone. Whether ophthalmopathy could be predicted prospectively was tested in an independent validation cohort made up of fewer than 20 hyperthyroidism patients plus 17 patients who later progressed to ophthalmopathy. In about 6 Graves' hyperthyroidism patients, the study also compared T-cell repertoires from thyroid tissue with T-cell repertoires from blood. TCR Vbeta CDR3 sequencing of 120 to 150 peripheral blood samples (fewer than 45 ophthalmopathy, under 80 hyperthyroidism and about 17 progressor patients) is reported in the paper.

Amplification of TCR beta CDR3 regions was carried out from RNA transcripts. The TCR CDR3 was subjected to a first round of RT-PCR using the HTBI primer set and the Qiagen OneStep RT-PCR kit. A second multiplex PCR round built the libraries, followed by size selection and purification. The libraries were sequenced on an Illumina HiSeq2000 using paired-end 100 bp reads. As for the original processing: SOAPnuke was used to process the raw data, with reads discarded if the reads contained adapters or uncalled bases, had a mean Phred below 15, or lacked an exact constant-primer or identifier match. COPE v1.2.5 was used to merge high-quality paired reads, and clonotypes were defined as unique nucleotide sequences. Clonotypes were aligned to IMGT TRBV, TRBD and TRBJ reference segments using MiTCR v1.1. Analysis was restricted to V-J combinations with a frequency above 0.0001, which covered about 99% of repertoires. The TCS score was defined as the ratio of F50 (clonal expansion) to E x V (chaos), calculated using BLOSUM62-based TCRdist between CDR3 peptides within each V-J. Welch's t-statistics and random forest reduced some 510 V-J features to 13, which were used in a naive Bayes classifier (R e1071). The similarity between thyroid and blood repertoires was quantified using the Morisita-Horn index. TCRdb trimmed the raw reads at Q25, called clones with MiXCR and kept productive beta chains. Duplicate CDR3 protein sequences are folded into a single record with the most common DNA and genes. The V and J calls and clone size are TCRdb's, not the authors'. Counted in this sample were about 570,000 distinct CDR3 sequences; 46% of them appeared once. Of the sample, 15% to 20% falls within the top ten clones.

Patients with uncontrolled infections, other autoimmune diseases, pregnancy or lactation were excluded. Diagnoses were based on clinical symptoms, serum thyroxine and TRAb, thyroid ultrasound and orbital computed tomography. Total RNA was extracted using Trizol reagent, and RNA quality was assessed on an Agilent 2100 Bioanalyzer. Trimming costs V 5 bases and J 0 bases, and their ends lie 11 bases apart. For CDR1 and CDR2, the germline V gene (reference sequence) lists SEHNR and FQNEAQ. From the cysteine through the phenylalanine, the CDR3 covers 15 amino acids. The only DNA kept is the CDR3, 45 bases in frame from the first base. Beyond this particular receptor, the publication reports: In cross-validation, a model built on a 13 V-J signature told ophthalmopathy apart from stable hyperthyroidism with approximately 91% sensitivity and about 81% specificity, and in testing the same model reached 80%/75%. Blood samples also contained most of the expanded thyroid clonotypes (frequency above 0.001), which suggests that blood repertoires may reflect thyroid immune responses. Sample size was not statistically predetermined, and blinding of investigators to group allocation was not performed. In validation, the model predicted progression to ophthalmopathy a median of approximately 6.3 months before onset, with roughly 71% sensitivity and roughly 79% specificity.

At least ten counts were recorded for this clonotype. The antigen it recognizes is unknown. No base-level quality is on record; no much larger clone is a single base apart. The chain couples TRBV7-9 to TRBJ1-3, and TRBD1 may be the D gene, going by 5 matching bases. Sequenced material: peripheral blood or thyroid tissue (not recorded which). The receptor was derived from an adult woman with Graves' disease, either hyperthyroidism or ophthalmopathy (not recorded which). The DNA sequence is TGTGCCAGCAGCCCAGACAGTCGCTCTGGAAACACCATATATTTT. This encodes CASSPDSRSGNTIYF.